This T cell receptor beta chain was captured in a study of T cells in Graves' hyperthyroidism and ophthalmopathy. Amplification of TCR beta CDR3 regions was performed using RNA transcripts as template. The primer set for the first-round RT-PCR of the TCR CDR3 was HTBI. TCRdb reanalysed the multiplex PCR reads using MiXCR and keeps one entry per CDR3 protein. Found here are some 720,000 distinct CDR3 sequences, around 15% of them singletons; the top ten hold about 8.4%. This clonotype was counted a few times. Its specificity is not known. Study results and caveats: The model forecast ophthalmopathy, anticipating it by a median approximately 7 months before onset. In the blood, most expanded thyroid clonotypes above 0.001 appeared as well.

PBMCs were obtained from about 9 ml fresh peripheral blood. Between the trimmed V and J ends, which lost 2 bases and 5 bases, there was a span of 12 bases. Germline V lookup: CDR1 DFQATT, CDR2 SNEGSKA (reference sequence). This CDR3 contains 14 residues. The TCR comes from a man younger than 30 with Graves' hyperthyroidism. Sequencing used blood. The chain has TRBV20-1 and TRBJ1-4; a weak D match, TRBD1 (5 bases). CDR3 nucleotide sequence: TGCAGTGCTAGACGCGCAAGGGGAAATGAAAAACTGTTTTTT. This sequence encodes CSARRARGNEKLFF.